Listed here are 22 T cell receptor beta chains from one sample, sequenced in a study of T-cell memory formation after mild COVID-19. TCRdb ran MiXCR on the 5' RACE reads and lists one entry per CDR3 protein. The data contain 300,000 to 350,000 distinct CDR3 sequences, roughly 15% of them singletons. Sequences were obtained from PBMCs or a T cell subset sorted from them (not recorded which). These receptors originate from a man aged 18 to 29 who had mild COVID-19 (a few samples of this study predate the infection). Cell type and time point are not known.

This clonotype has more than one count but fewer than ten. The V and J genes are TRBV3-1 and TRBJ2-2; D remains ambiguous. The germline CDR1 and CDR2 sequences are LGHDT and YNNKEL (reference sequence). V dropped 0 bases and J dropped 0 bases, with 8 bases sitting between them. The CDR3 contains 16 residues. This CDR3 is CASSQESATNTGELFF. DNA for the CDR3: TGTGCCAGCAGCCAAGAGTCAGCGACGAACACCGGGGAGCTGTTTTTT.

This clonotype has only a few counts. The chain is built from TRBV20-1 and TRBJ2-2; TRBD2 matches 10 bases. Germline CDR1 reads DFQATT; CDR2 reads SNEGSKA (reference sequence). This CDR3 comprises 15 residues. The trim removed 4 bases at V and 3 bases at J, leaving 5 bases unmatched. CDR3: CSATRGLADTGELFF. The CDR3 DNA is TGCAGTGCTACCCGAGGACTAGCGGACACCGGGGAGCTGTTTTTT.

This clonotype has more than one count but fewer than ten. In DNA form, the CDR3 reads TGTGCCAGCAGCTTCTGGACAGGGGGCAACTGGGACACCGGGGAGCTGTTTTTT. As protein: CASSFWTGGNWDTGELFF. The rearrangement uses TRBV7-9 and TRBJ2-2, with 11 bases identical to TRBD1. Germline V CDR1 and CDR2: SEHNR, FQNEAQ (reference sequence). The junction had 9 bases not matched to a gene; V was cut back by 3 bases and J by 3 bases. The length of the CDR3 is 18 residues.

This clonotype came up a few times. The chain links TRBV6-2 or TRBV6-3 to TRBJ1-5; D might be TRBD1 (5 bases). V was shortened by 7 bases and J by 7 bases, with 17 bases between the two germline ends. The CDR3 totals 14 residues. Per the germline V gene, CDR1 is MNHEY and CDR2 is SVGEGT. CDR3 coding DNA: TGTGCCAGCACGGGGCTTGAAAACGGGCAGCCCCAGCATTTT. Protein: CASTGLENGQPQHF.

This clonotype came up many times. The V call is TRBV11-2, the J call TRBJ1-2; 8 bases match TRBD1. The ends lost 4 bases at V and 2 bases at J; junction bases unmatched: 6. In germline, CDR1 is SGHAT, CDR2 FQNNGV. The CDR3 is 15 amino acids. CDR3 coding DNA: TGTGCCAGCAGCTCGATCCGGACAGGGAACTATGGCTACACCTTC. Translated: CASSSIRTGNYGYTF.

In its sample, this clonotype was seen a few times. The chain employs TRBV9 and TRBJ2-3, with 9 bases identical to TRBD2. V lost 1 base to trimming and J lost 2 bases; unmatched junction nucleotides: 8. Germline values: CDR1 SGDLS, CDR2 YYNGEE. The CDR3 sequence is 17 residues long. The CDR3 sequence is CASSVRPSGVLTDTQYF. CDR3 coding DNA: TGTGCCAGCAGCGTACGTCCTAGCGGGGTCCTCACAGATACGCAGTATTTT. Variable domain in full (rest from reference TRBV9 and TRBJ2-3): DSGVTQTPKHLITATGQRVTLRCSPRSGDLSVYWYQQSLDQGLQFLIQYYNGEERAKGNILERFSAQQFPDLHSELNLSSLELGDSALYFCASSVRPSGVLTDTQYFGPGTRLTVL.

This clonotype came up a few times. The genes are TRBV5-1 and TRBJ1-2; TRBD1 matches at 8 bases. The V segment lost 0 bases and the J segment 7 bases; nucleotides outside the gene matches: 5. CDR1 is SGHRS, CDR2 YFSETQ, per germline. This CDR3 spans 14 amino acids. The CDR3 DNA follows: TGCGCCAGCAGCTTGGGCGCAGGGGGCACTGGCTACACCTTC. Translated, it gives CASSLGAGGTGYTF.

The chain couples TRBV6-2 or TRBV6-3 to TRBJ1-6, with D hard to call. Germline values: CDR1 MNHEY, CDR2 SVGEGT. The CDR3 covers 15 residues. The V gene lost 2 bases and the J gene lost 7 bases, with 12 bases spanning the gap. The CDR3 DNA is TGTGCCAGCAGTTACCGGGCAACGGGCAATTCACCCCTCCACTTT. Protein product: CASSYRATGNSPLHF.

The genes are TRBV5-4 and TRBJ1-1, with a tentative D call TRBD1 (5 bases). Germline CDR1 and CDR2: SGHNT and YYREEE (reference sequence). The CDR3 spans 13 residues. Trimming removed 1 base at V and 5 bases at J, with 9 bases between. Here the CDR3 reads CASSLRGWTEAFF. The CDR3 DNA is TGTGCCAGCAGCTTGCGGGGGTGGACTGAAGCTTTCTTT.

This sequence joins TRBV27 and TRBJ2-5; 8 bases are a match to TRBD1. J gave up 4 bases and V 3 bases, and 7 bases lay outside the gene matches. This CDR3 is built from 15 residues. Germline V gives CDR1 MNHEY, CDR2 SMNVEV (reference sequence). The CDR3 DNA reads TGTGCCAGCAGTTTGGGACAGGCAGTCCCAGAGACCCAGTACTTC. It translates to CASSLGQAVPETQYF.

This clonotype was found a few times. The CDR3: CASSQIGGGGAIREQFF. In nucleotides, the CDR3 is TGCGCCAGCAGCCAGATTGGTGGCGGGGGGGCAATTCGGGAGCAGTTCTTC. V and J are TRBV4-1 and TRBJ2-1; 9 bases match TRBD2. The CDR3 has 17 amino acids. Losses at the gene ends were 3 bases for V and 10 bases for J; bases not matched to a gene: 16. Per germline, CDR1 MGHRA and CDR2 YSYEKL.

The chain combines TRBV5-1 with TRBJ1-1; unclear D gene. The length of the CDR3 is 13 residues. Trimming took 2 bases from V and 4 from J, leaving 9 bases between them. Germline lookup yields CDR1 SGHRS and CDR2 YFSETQ. The CDR3 reads CASSFGETTEAFF. CDR3 sequence (DNA): TGCGCCAGCAGCTTCGGAGAGACCACTGAAGCTTTCTTT. The whole variable domain, remainder taken from reference TRBV5-1 and TRBJ1-1, is KAGVTQTPRYLIKTRGQQVTLSCSPISGHRSVSWYQQTPGQGLQFLFEYFSETQRNKGNFPGRFSGRQFSNSRSEMNVSTLELGDSALYLCASSFGETTEAFFGQGTRLTVV.

The chain combines TRBV6-2 or TRBV6-3 with TRBJ2-2; the D gene is possibly TRBD1 (5 bases). The CDR3 loop spans 13 amino acids. V was pared by 7 bases and J by 6 bases, with 12 bases between. Germline-derived CDR1 and CDR2 are MNHEY and SVGEGT. The CDR3, as DNA: TGTGCCAGCACCGAAGGGGTCGCCGGGGAGCTGTTTTTT. Amino acid sequence: CASTEGVAGELFF.

CDR3 coding DNA: TGCGCCAGCAGCTTGCGTGCCTCTCGCAATTCACCCCTCCACTTT. It encodes CASSLRASRNSPLHF. V gene TRBV5-1 combines with J gene TRBJ1-6, with D unclear. Germline assignment: CDR1 SGHRS and CDR2 YFSETQ. The CDR3 has 15 amino acids. Trimming shortened V by 1 base and J by 7 bases, and 12 bases separated the two germline ends.

This sequence joins TRBV5-1 and TRBJ2-7; 7 positions agree with TRBD2. V was clipped by 2 bases and J by 3 bases; unmatched bases: 11. The germline V gene encodes CDR1 SGHRS and CDR2 YFSETQ. The CDR3 is 16 residues long. The CDR3: CASSFHGTTVLYEQYF. The CDR3 coding sequence is TGCGCCAGCAGCTTCCATGGGACTACCGTACTCTACGAGCAGTACTTC.

This clonotype has ten or more counts. The rearrangement joins TRBV6-2 or TRBV6-3 to TRBJ1-6; no firm D call. The CDR3 spans 13 residues. Germline values: CDR1 MNHEY, CDR2 SVGEGT. V was clipped by 7 bases and J by 7 bases, with 11 bases between them. This chain's CDR3 is CASTIEPNSPLHF. In nucleotides, the CDR3 is TGTGCCAGCACCATCGAACCCAATTCACCCCTCCACTTT.

This clonotype was counted between two and nine times. The V and J genes are TRBV4-2 and TRBJ1-2; D gene uncertain. Looked up from germline, CDR1 is LGHNA and CDR2 is YNFKEQ. V was pared by 0 bases and J by 4 bases, with 12 bases between. The CDR3 is 15 amino acids. CDR3 region: CASSQDLEGLYGYTF. In DNA form, the CDR3 reads TGTGCCAGCAGCCAAGATCTGGAAGGACTCTATGGCTACACCTTC.

This chain links TRBV4-3 with TRBJ2-1; no firm D call. Germline V gene lookup returns CDR1 LGHNA and CDR2 YSLEER. V gave up 0 bases and J gave up 5 bases, with 17 bases separating them. This CDR3 spans 17 amino acids. This CDR3 reads CASSQETSASVDNEQFF. The CDR3 DNA reads as TGCGCCAGCAGCCAAGAGACTTCAGCGAGTGTGGACAATGAGCAGTTCTTC.

This clonotype has a count of ten or more. The chain carries TRBV29-1 and TRBJ2-5, with a possible D match to TRBD1 (5 bases). Germline V gene lookup returns CDR1 SQVTM and CDR2 ANQGSEA. The length of the CDR3 is 12 residues. V was clipped by 6 bases and J by 5 bases, with 13 bases between them. The CDR3 loop reads CSVDTNGETQYF. In DNA form, the CDR3 reads TGCAGCGTGGACACGAACGGGGAGACCCAGTACTTC.

In this sample, this clonotype turned up many times. The genes are TRBV20-1 and TRBJ2-5, with 8 bases aligning to TRBD2. Germline CDR1 and CDR2: DFQATT and SNEGSKA (reference sequence). The junction had 4 bases not matched to a gene; V was cut back by 0 bases and J by 4 bases. The CDR3 loop spans 14 amino acids. DNA of the CDR3: TGCAGTGCTAGAGATCCGGGACTAGGAGAGACCCAGTACTTC. Translated: CSARDPGLGETQYF.

As DNA, the CDR3 is TGTGCCAGCAGCGCGGGACAGGGCGTTTTTGAGACCCAGTACTTC. Its translation: CASSAGQGVFETQYF. J is TRBJ2-5 and V is TRBV2; 9 nucleotides match TRBD1. This CDR3 region has 15 residues. The trim removed 6 bases at V and 5 bases at J, leaving 10 bases unmatched. CDR1 and CDR2 (germline): SNHLY, FYNNEI.

This clonotype came up many times. The rearrangement joins TRBV7-8 to TRBJ2-2; D gene unclear. V was clipped by 1 base and J by 6 bases, with 12 bases between them. Germline CDR1 reads SGHVS; CDR2 reads FQNEAQ. The CDR3 length is 15 residues. As DNA, the CDR3 is TGTGCCAGCAGCTTAGGGGCCCGACCCCCCGGGGAGCTGTTTTTT. It specifies CASSLGARPPGELFF.